This T cell receptor beta chain is from a study of shared clonotypes between healthy human individuals. As for this clone: Its antigen is unknown.

Broader study findings: Compared with clonotypes that all four donors shared, non-shared clonotypes had lower generation probabilities.

The naive CD8 population came from CD45RO-negative cells selected for CCR7, without terminally differentiated effector memory CD45RA+ cells. Donors were healthy HIV-negative adults without recently reported acute infections or vaccinations. Sequencing used immunoSEQ multiplex PCR; TCRdb keeps in-frame clones, though not all of them. The repertoire includes about 1,900,000 clones, roughly 94% of them detected once, and approximately 1.2% sits in the top ten. With 0 bases removed from V and 2 bases from J, the gap between germline ends came to 15 bases. Germline V gene data show CDR1 as SGHDT and CDR2 as YYEEEE. The CDR3 has 16 residues.

The V gene is TRBV5-6, the J gene TRBJ2-7, with a possible D match to TRBD2 (5 bases). Specimen: naive CD8+ T cells sorted from blood. This clonotype originated in a man between 18 and 29 years old in good health. The CDR3, as DNA: TGTGCCAGCAGCTTGGTCGTGGTAGCGAGCACCTACGAGCAGTACTTC. The encoded protein is CASSLVVVASTYEQYF.